This TCR beta chain is from a study of CD8 T cells in Susac syndrome. Turning to the study itself: Active disease was present in over 5 of the sequenced Susac syndrome patients, whereas roughly 8 of them were in remission. There were Susac syndrome patients who were therapy-naive at blood draw, others on corticosteroids, and others on intravenous immunoglobulin alone.

Sequencing of TCR beta drew on CD8+ and CD4+ T cells from blood. TEMRA cells were FACS-enriched, with CD8+ and CD4+ T cells isolated negatively. The RNA, roughly 0.45 to 1 ug, was put through reverse transcription using random hexamers. One entry per CDR3 protein, called by TCRdb with MiXCR from the immunoSEQ multiplex PCR reads. The sample contains 200,000 to 300,000 distinct CDR3 sequences, 90% to 96% of which appear only once. Trimming took off 6 bases at V and 5 bases at J, with 13 bases between the two ends. The CDR3 runs 13 residues. The germline gives CDR1 DFQATT, CDR2 SNEGSKA (reference sequence). This clonotype was seen just once.

This receptor was identified in a human donor with Susac syndrome. The chain joins TRBV20-1 to TRBJ2-2; unclear D gene. The specimen sequenced was CD4+ T cells from PBMCs. The CDR3 here is CSAPHVNTGELFF. As DNA, the CDR3 is TGCAGTGCCCCCCACGTTAATACCGGGGAGCTGTTTTTT.